The 8 T cell receptor beta chains given below trace back to one sample, sequenced in a study of blood T cells in healthy people across ages. A J-beta primer mix and a sample-barcoded 5' primer were used in a second PCR of about 7 to 12 cycles. In TCRdb, the 5' RACE reads were re-called with MiXCR into one record per CDR3 protein. The sample includes over 1,200,000 distinct CDR3 sequences, approximately 59% of them seen just once. The specimen was blood. The origin of the receptors is a man aged 18 to 29 in good health.

This clonotype was found a few times. This rearrangement joins TRBV4-1 to TRBJ2-4, with 9 nucleotides matching TRBD1. Near its end, the DNA agrees better with TRBJ2-7, so the J call may be wrong. Germline assignment: CDR1 MGHRA and CDR2 YSYEKL. The length of the CDR3 is 16 residues. The CDR3 here is CASSPDTGQGAYEQYF. The CDR3 DNA is TGCGCCAGCAGCCCAGATACGGGACAGGGAGCCTACGAGCAGTACTTC.

The V call is TRBV12-3 or TRBV12-4, the J call TRBJ2-2; TRBD1 is a possible D gene (5 bases). V was pared by 4 bases and J by 3 bases, with 12 bases between. This CDR3 has 15 residues. The CDR3 nucleotides read TGTGCCAGCAGTTCCATTAGGGGCGACACCGGGGAGCTGTTTTTT. Translated: CASSSIRGDTGELFF.

The genes are TRBV4-1 and TRBJ2-4, with unresolved D. V shed 0 bases and J shed 8 bases, with 20 bases lying between them. The CDR3 consists of 17 residues. Germline V gene sequence: CDR1 MGHRA, CDR2 YSYEKL. Written as DNA, the CDR3 is TGCGCCAGCAGCCAAGATCGGTCGGCCCGGACCCAGGACATTCAGTACTTC. Its translation: CASSQDRSARTQDIQYF.

In its sample, this clonotype was seen a few times. This chain links TRBV10-3 with TRBJ2-1, with 7 bases matching TRBD1. Germline V gene data show CDR1 as ENHRY and CDR2 as SYGVKD. The CDR3 runs to 16 residues. Trimming took 3 bases from V and 6 from J; bases not matched to a gene: 11. This CDR3 reads CAISEPRQGFSNEQFF. In nucleotides, the CDR3 is TGTGCCATCAGTGAACCTCGACAGGGCTTTTCCAATGAGCAGTTCTTC.

This chain uses TRBV7-9 with TRBJ1-2, with 9 nucleotides matching TRBD1. The V and J ends lost 5 bases and 4 bases, in that order; junction bases with no gene match: 5. This CDR3 contains 14 residues. Per the germline V gene, CDR1 is SEHNR and CDR2 is FQNEAQ (reference sequence). In nucleotides, the CDR3 is TGTGCCAGCAGCCCCGACAGGGGGATCTATGGCTACACCTTC. It is translated as CASSPDRGIYGYTF. Combining the CDR3 with reference TRBV7-9 and TRBJ1-2 gives the whole variable domain DTGVSQNPRHKITKRGQNVTFRCDPISEHNRLYWYRQTLGQGPEFLTYFQNEAQLEKSRLLSDRFSAERPKGSFSTLEIQRTEQGDSAMYLCASSPDRGIYGYTFGSGTRLTVV.

The gene calls are TRBV10-3 and TRBJ2-2; 9 bases agree with TRBD1. The CDR3 has 17 amino acids. The trim removed 4 bases at V and 5 bases at J, leaving 11 bases unmatched. The germline gives CDR1 ENHRY, CDR2 SYGVKD. The CDR3 sequence is CAISGGARTGATGELFF. CDR3 DNA sequence: TGTGCCATCAGTGGAGGGGCAAGGACAGGGGCAACCGGGGAGCTGTTTTTT.

The gene calls are TRBV6-5 and TRBJ2-3; a possible D gene is TRBD2 (6 bases). This CDR3 spans 15 amino acids. From germline, CDR1 is MNHEY and CDR2 SVGAGI. Trimming cost V 5 bases and J 0 bases, with 12 bases left between them. CDR3 loop: CASSGTGTSTDTQYF. Here the CDR3 DNA reads TGTGCCAGCAGTGGGACCGGGACTAGCACAGATACGCAGTATTTT.

The chain combines TRBV2 with TRBJ1-2, with D uncertain. This CDR3 has 15 residues. Germline CDR1 reads SNHLY; CDR2 reads FYNNEI. V was trimmed by 7 bases and J by 6 bases, leaving 21 bases between them. CDR3 in amino acids: CASTLDPPGRDGYTF. CDR3 DNA: TGTGCCAGCACCCTGGACCCCCCGGGGAGAGATGGCTACACCTTC.